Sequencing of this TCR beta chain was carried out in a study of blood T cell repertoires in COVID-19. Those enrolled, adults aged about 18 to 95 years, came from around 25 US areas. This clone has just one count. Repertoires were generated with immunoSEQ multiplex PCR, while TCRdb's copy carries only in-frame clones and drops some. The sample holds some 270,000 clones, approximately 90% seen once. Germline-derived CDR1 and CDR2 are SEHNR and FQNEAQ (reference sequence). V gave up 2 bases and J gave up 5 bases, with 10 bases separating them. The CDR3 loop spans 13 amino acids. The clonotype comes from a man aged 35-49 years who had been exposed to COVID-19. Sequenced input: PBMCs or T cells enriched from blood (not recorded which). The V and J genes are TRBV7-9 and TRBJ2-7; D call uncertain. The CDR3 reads CASSLFAGDEQYF. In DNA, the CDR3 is TGTGCCAGCAGCTTATTCGCAGGTGACGAGCAGTACTTC.